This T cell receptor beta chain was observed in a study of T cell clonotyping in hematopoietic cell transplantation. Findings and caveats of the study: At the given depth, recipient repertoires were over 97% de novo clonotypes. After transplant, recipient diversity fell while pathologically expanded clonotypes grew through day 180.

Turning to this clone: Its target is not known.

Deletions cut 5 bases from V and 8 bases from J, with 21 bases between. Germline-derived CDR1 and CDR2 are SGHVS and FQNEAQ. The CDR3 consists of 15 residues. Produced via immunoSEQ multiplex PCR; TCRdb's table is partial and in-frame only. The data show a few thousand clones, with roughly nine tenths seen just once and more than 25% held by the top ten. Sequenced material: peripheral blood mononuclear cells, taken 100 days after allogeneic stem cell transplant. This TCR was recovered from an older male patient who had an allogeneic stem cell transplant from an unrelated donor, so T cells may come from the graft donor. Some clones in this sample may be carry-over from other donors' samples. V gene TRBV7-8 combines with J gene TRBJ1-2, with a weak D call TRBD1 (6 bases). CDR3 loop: CASSPTTGFARGYTF. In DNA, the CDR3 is TGTGCCAGCAGCCCTACTACAGGGTTCGCTCGCGGCTACACCTTC.